This is a list of T cell receptor beta chains from one sample in a study of blood T cell repertoires in COVID-19. Assay: immunoSEQ multiplex PCR; the TCRdb copy retains only in-frame clones and omits some. The repertoire holds around 230,000 clones, with roughly four fifths as singletons. Specimen: PBMCs or T cells enriched from blood (not recorded which). Receptor source: a middle-aged man who had recovered from COVID-19. Both conserved end residues are part of each CDR3. Part of the rows lack a size; the others show once, few, many or a class for expanded clones.

TRBJ1-4,.,TRBV5-1,CASSLAGTNEKLFF
TRBJ2-3,.,TRBV4-1,CASSQGQNTDTQYF
TRBJ2-3,.,TRBV28,CVAGGTDTQYF
TRBJ1-4,once,TRBV5-4,CASSSQGAREKLFF
TRBJ2-5,.,TRBV6-6,CASRDPGQPDQETQYF
TRBJ2-7,.,TRBV4-2,CASSQEGRGATYEQYF
TRBJ1-5,.,TRBV7-6,CASSLVQGGNQPQHF
TRBJ1-5,.,TRBV3-1/TRBV3-2,CASSQDPRQPQHF
TRBJ2-3,.,TRBV5-1,CASSPGLAGDTQYF
TRBJ1-2,.,TRBV19,CASSGGYYGYTF
TRBJ1-3,.,TRBV5-1,CASSNPGASGNTIYF
TRBJ1-1,.,TRBV4-2,CASSQEVRGTEAFF
TRBJ2-7,.,TRBV5-5,CASSQGLAGGDEQYF
TRBJ2-7,.,TRBV5-4,CASSPRGSGAPYEQYF